The present T cell receptor beta chain was sequenced within a study of blood T cell repertoires in COVID-19. TCRdb keeps only in-frame clones here, not all; method: immunoSEQ multiplex PCR. The sample carries under 350,000 clones, around 86% recorded once. The germline gives CDR1 DFQATT, CDR2 SNEGSKA (reference sequence). The V and J ends lost 3 bases and 0 bases, in that order; junction bases with no gene match: 7. The CDR3 is 16 amino acids. This clone was observed many times. The chain links TRBV20-1 to TRBJ2-2; the match to TRBD2 covers 7 bases. The sample comprised peripheral blood. This TCR came from a man in his 70s with acute or convalescent COVID-19. CDR3 amino acids: CSASRLAAPNTGELFF. The CDR3 nucleotides are TGCAGTGCTAGTCGTCTAGCGGCGCCGAACACCGGGGAGCTGTTTTTT.